What follows are 19 T cell receptor beta chains derived from one specimen sequenced in a study of identical twins. TCRdb reprocessed the 5' RACE reads with MiXCR, giving one entry per CDR3 protein. The data show hundreds of thousands of distinct CDR3 sequences, with about 24% seen just once and roughly 2.8% held by the top ten. This sample was shared with a second study, whose subject was T cells expressing NK-cell markers.

Sequenced sample: CD4+ T cells sorted from blood. All receptors come from a woman in her late teens or twenties in good health.

The table lists this clonotype with a few counts. The rearrangement links TRBV9 to TRBJ1-5; D possibly corresponds to TRBD1 (5 bases). V was trimmed by 0 bases and J by 6 bases, leaving 13 bases between them. Germline CDR1 reads SGDLS; CDR2 reads YYNGEE. This CDR3 has 15 amino acids. For the CDR3, the DNA is TGTGCCAGCAGCGTAGAAGGGACCGGGGTTCAGCCCCAGCATTTT. Its protein product is CASSVEGTGVQPQHF.

This clonotype was seen a handful of times. V usage is TRBV10-3 and J usage is TRBJ1-1, with D possibly matching TRBD1 (5 bases). This CDR3 comprises 14 residues. V shed 4 bases and J shed 1 base, with 10 bases lying between them. In germline, CDR1 is ENHRY, CDR2 SYGVKD. The CDR3 protein is CAISVGGWNTEAFF. CDR3 nucleotides: TGTGCCATCAGTGTTGGGGGATGGAACACTGAAGCTTTCTTT.

V gene TRBV5-1 combines with J gene TRBJ2-1; 14 bases map to TRBD2. This CDR3 has 15 amino acids. Germline loops: CDR1 SGHRS, CDR2 YFSETQ. V shed 4 bases, J shed 8 bases, and the junction held 5 bases outside the gene matches. The CDR3 region is CASSQTSGRAHEQFF. Here the CDR3 DNA reads TGCGCCAGCAGCCAGACTAGCGGGAGGGCCCATGAGCAGTTCTTC.

The chain has TRBV5-1 and TRBJ2-3; TRBD2 matches 10 bases. This CDR3 comprises 16 residues. In germline, CDR1 is SGHRS, CDR2 YFSETQ. Trimming at V came to 7 bases and at J to 1 base, leaving 9 bases not matched to a gene. The CDR3 DNA sequence: TGCGCCAGCCGCCGATCCAGCGGGAGGGGCACAGATACGCAGTATTTT. Amino acid sequence: CASRRSSGRGTDTQYF.

V usage is TRBV3-1 and J usage is TRBJ1-1; D is unresolved. V lost 1 base, J lost 5 bases, and 11 bases lay in between. The germline gives CDR1 LGHDT, CDR2 YNNKEL (reference sequence). This CDR3 is 14 amino acids long. The CDR3 loop reads CASSQGNHRTEAFF. CDR3 nucleotides: TGTGCCAGCAGCCAAGGGAATCATCGGACTGAAGCTTTCTTT.

The J gene is TRBJ2-3, the V gene TRBV5-1; D unclear. Trimming shortened V by 1 base and J by 0 bases, and 9 bases separated the two germline ends. Germline CDR1 and CDR2: SGHRS and YFSETQ. The CDR3 is 15 residues long. The CDR3 reads CASSLYGSSTDTQYF. DNA of the CDR3: TGCGCCAGCAGCTTGTACGGGTCTAGCACAGATACGCAGTATTTT.

The chain uses TRBV6-1 and TRBJ2-7; D uncertain. The CDR3 runs 16 residues. Per the germline V gene, CDR1 is MNHNS and CDR2 is SASEGT. V lost 0 bases to trimming and J lost 2 bases, with 14 bases between them. CDR3 amino acids: CASSEAPATWAYEQYF. The CDR3 region has the DNA TGTGCCAGCAGTGAAGCGCCGGCAACCTGGGCCTACGAGCAGTACTTC.

Written as DNA, the CDR3 is TGTGCCAGTAGAAGAACAGGGTTAGCCGGGGAGCTGTTTTTT. Its protein product is CASRRTGLAGELFF. V gene TRBV19 combines with J gene TRBJ2-2, with a possible D match to TRBD1 (6 bases). V lost 6 bases, J lost 6 bases, and 14 bases lay in between. The CDR3 has 14 amino acids. Germline assignment: CDR1 LNHDA and CDR2 SQIVND (reference sequence).

The chain combines TRBV7-6 with TRBJ1-4; D unresolved. Trimming removed 5 bases at V and 3 bases at J, with 10 bases between. The CDR3 runs 14 residues. CDR1 is SGHVS and CDR2 is FNYEAQ in the germline V gene. CDR3 protein: CASSAMRSNEKLFF. Here the CDR3 DNA reads TGTGCCAGCAGCGCTATGCGGTCTAATGAAAAACTGTTTTTT.

This clonotype has a count of ten or more. J is TRBJ1-2 and V is TRBV27; 8 nucleotides match TRBD1. The CDR3 is 12 amino acids. The germline V gene has CDR1 MNHEY and CDR2 SMNVEV (reference sequence). V shed 6 bases, J shed 9 bases, and the junction held 6 bases outside the gene matches. The CDR3 here is CASRRTGQSYTF. CDR3 bases: TGTGCCAGCAGGCGGACAGGGCAGAGCTACACCTTC.

This clonotype was observed a handful of times. The DNA for the CDR3 is TGTGCCAGCAGTTACTCGTCCGGGCCCCAGCATTTT. As protein: CASSYSSGPQHF. The rearrangement joins TRBV6-5 to TRBJ1-5; the D is unclear. This CDR3 has 12 amino acids. Germline lookup yields CDR1 MNHEY and CDR2 SVGAGI. The V end lost 0 bases, the J end lost 9 bases, and 6 bases lay between the germline ends.

This rearrangement joins TRBV29-1 to TRBJ1-1; D not certain. The CDR3 runs to 14 residues. CDR1 and CDR2 from the germline V gene are SQVTM and ANQGSEA. The V end was cut by 7 bases, the J end by 0 bases, with 15 bases between. CDR3 amino acids: CSARKTILNTEAFF. The CDR3 DNA reads as TGCAGCGCCCGGAAGACGATTTTGAACACTGAAGCTTTCTTT.

The rearrangement links TRBV12-3 or TRBV12-4 to TRBJ2-3; D not resolved. The CDR3 contains 16 residues. V was trimmed by 3 bases and J by 2 bases, leaving 15 bases between them. CDR3 bases: TGTGCCAGCAGTTTGTGGGTGGACCCTTTCACAGATACGCAGTATTTT. Its protein is CASSLWVDPFTDTQYF.

This clonotype has only a few counts. The gene calls are TRBV25-1 and TRBJ2-5, with 9 bases lining up with TRBD2. V dropped 2 bases and J dropped 4; count of bases not matched to a gene: 8. Germline V gives CDR1 MGHDK, CDR2 SYGVNS. The CDR3 is 16 residues long. Here the CDR3 reads CASSEGQASGVETQYF. The CDR3 DNA reads as TGTGCCAGCAGTGAAGGTCAGGCTAGCGGGGTAGAGACCCAGTACTTC.

This clonotype was seen a few times. V gene TRBV10-1 combines with J gene TRBJ1-1; D is ambiguous. The CDR3 runs to 14 residues. The germline V gene has CDR1 WNHNN and CDR2 SYGVQD (reference sequence). The V end lost 3 bases, the J end lost 5 bases, and 13 bases lay between the germline ends. CDR3 sequence: CASSDLPGRTEAFF. The DNA of the CDR3 is TGCGCCAGCAGTGACCTTCCGGGGAGGACTGAAGCTTTCTTT.

The rearrangement joins TRBV6-1 to TRBJ2-6; possibly TRBD1 for D (5 bases). From germline, CDR1 is MNHNS and CDR2 SASEGT. This CDR3 region has 14 residues. V gave up 2 bases and J gave up 5 bases, with 7 bases separating them. For the CDR3, the DNA is TGTGCCAGCAGTGAAAGGGGCTGGGCCAACGTCCTGACTTTC. Residues: CASSERGWANVLTF.

The table lists this clonotype with a count of one. The chain carries TRBV20-1 and TRBJ2-3; D uncertain. CDR3 length: 13 residues. Trimming shortened V by 6 bases and J by 4 bases, and 14 bases separated the two germline ends. The V gene's germline CDR1 is DFQATT and CDR2 SNEGSKA (reference sequence). In nucleotides, the CDR3 is TGCAGTGCCACAAGCCGGGTCCCAGATACGCAGTATTTT. This sequence encodes CSATSRVPDTQYF.

The chain couples TRBV10-1 to TRBJ2-7; TRBD1 aligns across 7 bases. Trimming at V came to 8 bases and at J to 4 bases, leaving 17 bases not matched to a gene. CDR1 WNHNN and CDR2 SYGVQD come from the germline V gene (reference sequence). The CDR3 extends over 16 amino acids. As DNA, the CDR3 is TGCGCCAGCTCAACTTACACAGGGGAGCGCCGATACGAGCAGTACTTC. Protein product: CASSTYTGERRYEQYF.

The chain couples TRBV9 to TRBJ2-7, with 10 nucleotides matching TRBD1. The germline gives CDR1 SGDLS, CDR2 YYNGEE. This CDR3 is built from 15 residues. Losses at the gene ends were 4 bases for V and 5 bases for J; bases not matched to a gene: 9. The DNA of the CDR3 is TGTGCCAGCAGCTTCAGACAGGGGGCCATGAACGAGCAGTACTTC. Translation gives CASSFRQGAMNEQYF.